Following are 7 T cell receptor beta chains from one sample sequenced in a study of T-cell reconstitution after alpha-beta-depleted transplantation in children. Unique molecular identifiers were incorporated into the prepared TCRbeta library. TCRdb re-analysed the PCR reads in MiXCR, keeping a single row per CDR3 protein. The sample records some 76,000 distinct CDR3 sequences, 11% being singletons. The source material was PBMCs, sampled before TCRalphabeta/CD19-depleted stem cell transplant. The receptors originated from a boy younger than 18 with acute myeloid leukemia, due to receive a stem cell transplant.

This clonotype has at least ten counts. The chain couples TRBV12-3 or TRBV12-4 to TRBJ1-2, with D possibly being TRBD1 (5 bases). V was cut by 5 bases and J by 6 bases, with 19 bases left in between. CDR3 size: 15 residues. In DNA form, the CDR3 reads TGTGCCAGCAGTCTTCCGGGACTTAAAAACGATGGCTACACCTTC. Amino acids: CASSLPGLKNDGYTF.

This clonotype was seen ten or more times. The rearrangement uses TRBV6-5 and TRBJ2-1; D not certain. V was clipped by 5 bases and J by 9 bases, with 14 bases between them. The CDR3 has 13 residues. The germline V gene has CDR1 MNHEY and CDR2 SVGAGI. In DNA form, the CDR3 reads TGTGCCAGCAGTCTGTCGCGAGGCCTTGAGCAGTTCTTC. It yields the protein CASSLSRGLEQFF.

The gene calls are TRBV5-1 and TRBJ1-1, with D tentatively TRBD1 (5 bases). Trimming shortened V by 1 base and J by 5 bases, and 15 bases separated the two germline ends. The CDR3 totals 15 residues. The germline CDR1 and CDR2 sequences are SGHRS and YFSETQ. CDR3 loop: CASSLLISGGTEAFF. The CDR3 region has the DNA TGCGCCAGCAGCTTGTTAATCTCGGGGGGGACTGAAGCTTTCTTT.

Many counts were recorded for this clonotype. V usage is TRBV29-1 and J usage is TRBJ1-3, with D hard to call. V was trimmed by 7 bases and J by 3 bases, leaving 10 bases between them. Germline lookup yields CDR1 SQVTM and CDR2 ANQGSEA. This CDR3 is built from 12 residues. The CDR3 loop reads CSAIRGGNTIYF. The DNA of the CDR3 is TGCAGCGCTATCCGAGGTGGAAACACCATATATTTT.

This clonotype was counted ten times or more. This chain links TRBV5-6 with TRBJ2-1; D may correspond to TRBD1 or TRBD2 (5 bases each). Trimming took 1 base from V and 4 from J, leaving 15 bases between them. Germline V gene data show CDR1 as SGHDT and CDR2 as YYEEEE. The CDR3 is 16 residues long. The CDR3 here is CASSLSLGAGYNEQFF. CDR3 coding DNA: TGTGCCAGCAGCTTGTCCCTCGGGGCTGGGTACAATGAGCAGTTCTTC.

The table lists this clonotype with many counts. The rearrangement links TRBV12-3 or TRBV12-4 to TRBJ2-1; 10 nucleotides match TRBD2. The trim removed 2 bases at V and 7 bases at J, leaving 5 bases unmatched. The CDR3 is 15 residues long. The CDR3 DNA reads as TGTGCCAGCAGTTTACCAGCGGGGGGGATTAATGAGCAGTTCTTC. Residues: CASSLPAGGINEQFF.

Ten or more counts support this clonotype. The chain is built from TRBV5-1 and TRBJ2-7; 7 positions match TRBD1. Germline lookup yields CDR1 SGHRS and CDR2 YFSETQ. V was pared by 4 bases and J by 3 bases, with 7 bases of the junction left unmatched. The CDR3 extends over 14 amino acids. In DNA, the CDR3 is TGCGCCAGCAGCCACCCGGGACAGCTCTACGAGCAGTACGTC. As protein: CASSHPGQLYEQYV.